A single sample gave rise to the 15 T cell receptor beta chains below, sequenced in a study of Graves' ophthalmopathy and Graves' hyperthyroidism. TCR beta CDR3 amplification used RNA transcripts. Second-round multiplex PCR came after first-round RT-PCR with HTBI primers. MiXCR, applied by TCRdb to the multiplex PCR reads, yields one record per CDR3 protein. Among 150,000 or so distinct CDR3 sequences listed, less than 45% were seen once. Material: peripheral blood. The receptors were sampled from a woman in her 40s with Graves' ophthalmopathy.

Only one count was recorded for this clonotype. J is TRBJ2-5 and V is TRBV15; 9 bases align to TRBD1. J gave up 1 base and V 5 bases, and 2 bases lay outside the gene matches. Germline values: CDR1 LNHNV, CDR2 YYDKDF (reference sequence). CDR3 length equals 14 residues. CDR3 sequence reads: CATSGGQGQETQYF. In DNA form, the CDR3 reads TGTGCCACCAGCGGGGGACAGGGCCAAGAGACCCAGTACTTC.

The V gene is TRBV6-2 or TRBV6-3, the J gene TRBJ1-5; the D gene is possibly TRBD1 (6 bases). The V gene lost 5 bases and the J gene lost 6 bases, with 11 bases spanning the gap. The CDR3 totals 13 residues. The germline V gene has CDR1 MNHEY and CDR2 SVGEGT. DNA of the CDR3: TGTGCCAGCAGTCGTACGACAGGTCAGCCCCAGCATTTT. It codes for CASSRTTGQPQHF.

This clonotype was observed at least ten times. V is TRBV9 and J is TRBJ1-2; perhaps TRBD1 as D (6 bases). V shed 6 bases and J shed 4 bases, with 19 bases lying between them. The V gene's germline CDR1 is SGDLS and CDR2 YYNGEE. The CDR3 runs to 15 residues. CDR3 sequence reads: CASTPLRGAGYGYTF. DNA for the CDR3: TGTGCCAGCACCCCCTTGAGGGGGGCTGGCTATGGCTACACCTTC.

This clonotype was counted ten times or more. V is TRBV6-5 and J is TRBJ1-2; tentative D call: TRBD1 (6 bases). The germline V gene has CDR1 MNHEY and CDR2 SVGAGI. Trimming removed 4 bases from V and 5 bases from J, with 11 bases in between. The CDR3 contains 13 residues. CDR3 protein: CASSSRTAYGYTF. CDR3 coding DNA: TGTGCCAGCAGTTCTCGGACAGCTTATGGCTACACCTTC.

This clonotype was detected many times. The V gene is TRBV27, the J gene TRBJ1-5; 8 positions agree with TRBD1. CDR3 length: 14 amino acids. The ends lost 5 bases at V and 6 bases at J; junction bases unmatched: 6. Germline V gives CDR1 MNHEY, CDR2 SMNVEV (reference sequence). The CDR3 region is CASSPGTGFQPQHF. The CDR3 DNA sequence: TGTGCCAGCAGTCCCGGGACAGGTTTTCAGCCCCAGCATTTT.

This clonotype was seen at least ten times. The chain recombines TRBV29-1 with TRBJ2-5, with D unclear. The length of the CDR3 is 14 residues. V dropped 7 bases and J dropped 1 base, with 16 bases sitting between them. Germline CDR1 SQVTM, CDR2 ANQGSEA. The CDR3 spells CSAQDGATQETQYF. DNA for the CDR3: TGCAGCGCCCAGGACGGCGCAACCCAAGAGACCCAGTACTTC.

The table lists this clonotype with a few counts. This chain uses TRBV7-3 with TRBJ1-2; 9 bases map to TRBD1. Per germline, CDR1 SGHTA and CDR2 FQGTGA. With V trimmed by 4 bases and J by 0 bases, 3 bases remained unmatched. The CDR3 length is 15 residues. The CDR3 DNA is TGTGCCAGCAGCTCCGGGACAGGGCCTAACTATGGCTACACCTTC. Translation: CASSSGTGPNYGYTF. The whole variable domain, filled in from reference TRBV7-3 and TRBJ1-2, reads GAGVSQTPSNKVTEKGKYVELRCDPISGHTALYWYRQSLGQGPEFLIYFQGTGAADDSGLPNDRFFAVRPEGSVSTLKIQRTERGDSAVYLCASSSGTGPNYGYTFGSGTRLTVV.

In this sample, this clonotype turned up many times. The V gene is TRBV2, the J gene TRBJ1-2; a weak D match, TRBD1 (6 bases). The germline V gene encodes CDR1 SNHLY and CDR2 FYNNEI. This CDR3 has 13 amino acids. Trimming stripped 6 bases from V and 8 bases from J, with 16 bases between. DNA of the CDR3: TGTGCCAGCAGGGCTGGGGGGGCGAGAGGCTACACCTTC. It is translated as CASRAGGARGYTF. The full variable domain, with the rest looked up from reference TRBV2 and TRBJ1-2, is EPEVTQTPSHQVTQMGQEVILRCVPISNHLYFYWYRQILGQKVEFLVSFYNNEISEKSEIFDDQFSVERPDGSNFTLKIRSTKLEDSAMYFCASRAGGARGYTFGSGTRLTVV.

As to this clonotype: One end of the junction is discordant with germline, which a read error may explain. This chain uses TRBV28 with TRBJ1-5; D remains ambiguous. The germline CDR1 and CDR2 sequences are MDHEN and SYDVKM. This CDR3 has 14 residues. CDR3 residues: CTSSQPSSNQPQHF. The DNA of the CDR3 is TGTACCAGCAGTCAACCTAGTAGCAATCAGCCCCAGCATTTT.

The rearrangement joins TRBV6-1 to TRBJ2-7; D is undetermined. Trimming removed 6 bases from V and 8 bases from J, with 17 bases in between. CDR1 and CDR2 from the germline V gene are MNHNS and SASEGT. There are 13 residues in the CDR3. The CDR3: CASSPTDLYQQYF. The CDR3 DNA is TGTGCCAGCAGCCCTACGGATCTTTACCAGCAGTACTTC.

V gene TRBV6-1 combines with J gene TRBJ1-1; no reliable D call. The V end was cut by 3 bases, the J end by 7 bases, with 12 bases between. The CDR3 spans 13 residues. From germline, CDR1 is MNHNS and CDR2 SASEGT. The CDR3 DNA reads as TGTGCCAGCAGTGAGGGGAAAGCCGTTGAAGCTTTCTTT. Protein product: CASSEGKAVEAFF.

This clonotype occurred many times. The CDR3 bases are TGTGCCAGCAGCTTAAGGGGGGCCGGCCAGCCCCAGCATTTT. Translating gives CASSLRGAGQPQHF. The genes are TRBV11-1 and TRBJ1-5; the D gene is possibly TRBD1 (6 bases). V lost 2 bases to trimming and J lost 7 bases, with 12 bases between them. CDR3 size: 14 residues. CDR1 SGHAT and CDR2 FQDESV come from the germline V gene (reference sequence).

This clonotype was observed at least ten times. The rearrangement uses TRBV6-5 and TRBJ1-5; 10 bases are shared with TRBD1. This CDR3 comprises 15 residues. In germline, CDR1 is MNHEY, CDR2 SVGAGI. Trimming at V came to 5 bases and at J to 9 bases, leaving 10 bases not matched to a gene. The CDR3 region has the DNA TGTGCCAGCAGTCACGGGGACAGGGGTTTGTGGCCCCAGCATTTT. Its translation: CASSHGDRGLWPQHF.

The V and J genes are TRBV28 and TRBJ2-5; no firm D call. V lost 7 bases and J lost 5, with 17 bases in between. In germline, CDR1 is MDHEN, CDR2 SYDVKM. The CDR3 has 14 amino acids. The CDR3, as DNA: TGTGCCAGCAACCCGACCAGCGCACGCGAGACCCAGTACTTC. Protein: CASNPTSARETQYF.

The CDR3: CASSSGTGFQPQHF. As DNA, the CDR3 is TGTGCCAGCAGTTCCGGGACAGGGTTTCAGCCCCAGCATTTT. V and J are TRBV6-2 or TRBV6-3 and TRBJ1-5; 9 nucleotides match TRBD1. Germline lookup yields CDR1 MNHEY and CDR2 SVGEGT. V trimming: 4 bases; J trimming: 6 bases; junction bases outside the gene matches: 4. CDR3 length equals 14 residues.